This TCR beta chain was identified during a study of T cell responses to AZD1222 COVID-19 vaccine. The CDR3 extends over 13 amino acids. Trimming left V 2 bases short and J 5 bases short, with 7 bases between. CDR1 SGHRS and CDR2 YFSETQ come from the germline V gene. General study results and limits: Clonal diversity was possibly underestimated; the donors were predominantly white British and more often female.

Here immunoSEQ multiplex PCR was the method, and the copy in TCRdb shows in-frame clones only, minus some. The data show approximately 110,000 clones, 82% seen once. Of note for this clone: What it binds is unknown.

The source was peripheral blood, collected on day 0 of AZD1222 vaccination. This TCR was recovered from an adult in good health. The gene calls are TRBV5-1 and TRBJ2-2, with no clear D. CDR3 sequence (DNA): TGCGCCAGCAGCTTTGGTTTAACCGGGGAGCTGTTTTTT. Encoded protein: CASSFGLTGELFF.